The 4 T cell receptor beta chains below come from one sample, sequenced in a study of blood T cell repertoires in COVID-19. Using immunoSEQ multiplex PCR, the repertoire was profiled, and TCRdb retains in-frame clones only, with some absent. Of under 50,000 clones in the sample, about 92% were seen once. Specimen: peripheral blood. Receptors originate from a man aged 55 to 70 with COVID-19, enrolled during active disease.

CDR3 in DNA: TGTGCCAGCAGCCAAGACGGAGCCAAAAACATTCAGTACTTC. It codes for CASSQDGAKNIQYF. The chain joins TRBV4-2 to TRBJ2-4; D call uncertain. The CDR3 totals 14 residues. In germline, CDR1 is LGHNA, CDR2 YNFKEQ. Trimming shortened V by 0 bases and J by 0 bases, and 3 bases separated the two germline ends.

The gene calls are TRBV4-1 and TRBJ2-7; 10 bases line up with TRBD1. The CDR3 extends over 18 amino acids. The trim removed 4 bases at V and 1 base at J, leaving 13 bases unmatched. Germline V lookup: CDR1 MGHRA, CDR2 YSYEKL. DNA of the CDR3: TGCGCCAGCAGCCTGAGGCCGCCCGTGGACAGGGGGTCCTACGAGCAGTACTTC. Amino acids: CASSLRPPVDRGSYEQYF.

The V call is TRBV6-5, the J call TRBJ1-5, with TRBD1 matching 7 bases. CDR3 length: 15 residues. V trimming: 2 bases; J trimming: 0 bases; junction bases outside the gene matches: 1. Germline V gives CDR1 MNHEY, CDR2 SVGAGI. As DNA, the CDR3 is TGTGCCAGCAGTTACGACAGGGATAGCAATCAGCCCCAGCATTTT. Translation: CASSYDRDSNQPQHF.

The chain's CDR3 is CASSQAAEVRNHITGELFF. The DNA of the CDR3 is TGTGCCAGCAGCCAAGCAGCTGAGGTAAGAAATCATATCACCGGGGAGCTGTTTTTT. The V and J genes are TRBV4-2 and TRBJ2-2; unclear D gene. Trimming took 1 base from V and 4 from J, leaving 22 bases between them. There are 19 residues in the CDR3. Per the germline V gene, CDR1 is LGHNA and CDR2 is YNFKEQ.